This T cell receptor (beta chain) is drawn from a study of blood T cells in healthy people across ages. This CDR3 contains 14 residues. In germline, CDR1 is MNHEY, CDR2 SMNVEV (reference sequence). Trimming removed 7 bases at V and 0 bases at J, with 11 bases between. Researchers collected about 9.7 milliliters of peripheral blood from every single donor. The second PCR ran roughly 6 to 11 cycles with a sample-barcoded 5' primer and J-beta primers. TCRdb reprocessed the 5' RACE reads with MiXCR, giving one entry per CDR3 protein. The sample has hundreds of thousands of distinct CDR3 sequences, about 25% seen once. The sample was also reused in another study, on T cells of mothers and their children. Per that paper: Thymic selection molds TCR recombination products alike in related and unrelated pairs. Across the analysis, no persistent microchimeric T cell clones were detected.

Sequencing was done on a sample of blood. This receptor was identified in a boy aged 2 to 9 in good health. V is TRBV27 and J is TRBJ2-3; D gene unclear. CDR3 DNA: TGTGCCAGCAAGTTCGTCACTAGCACAGATACGCAGTATTTT. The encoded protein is CASKFVTSTDTQYF.